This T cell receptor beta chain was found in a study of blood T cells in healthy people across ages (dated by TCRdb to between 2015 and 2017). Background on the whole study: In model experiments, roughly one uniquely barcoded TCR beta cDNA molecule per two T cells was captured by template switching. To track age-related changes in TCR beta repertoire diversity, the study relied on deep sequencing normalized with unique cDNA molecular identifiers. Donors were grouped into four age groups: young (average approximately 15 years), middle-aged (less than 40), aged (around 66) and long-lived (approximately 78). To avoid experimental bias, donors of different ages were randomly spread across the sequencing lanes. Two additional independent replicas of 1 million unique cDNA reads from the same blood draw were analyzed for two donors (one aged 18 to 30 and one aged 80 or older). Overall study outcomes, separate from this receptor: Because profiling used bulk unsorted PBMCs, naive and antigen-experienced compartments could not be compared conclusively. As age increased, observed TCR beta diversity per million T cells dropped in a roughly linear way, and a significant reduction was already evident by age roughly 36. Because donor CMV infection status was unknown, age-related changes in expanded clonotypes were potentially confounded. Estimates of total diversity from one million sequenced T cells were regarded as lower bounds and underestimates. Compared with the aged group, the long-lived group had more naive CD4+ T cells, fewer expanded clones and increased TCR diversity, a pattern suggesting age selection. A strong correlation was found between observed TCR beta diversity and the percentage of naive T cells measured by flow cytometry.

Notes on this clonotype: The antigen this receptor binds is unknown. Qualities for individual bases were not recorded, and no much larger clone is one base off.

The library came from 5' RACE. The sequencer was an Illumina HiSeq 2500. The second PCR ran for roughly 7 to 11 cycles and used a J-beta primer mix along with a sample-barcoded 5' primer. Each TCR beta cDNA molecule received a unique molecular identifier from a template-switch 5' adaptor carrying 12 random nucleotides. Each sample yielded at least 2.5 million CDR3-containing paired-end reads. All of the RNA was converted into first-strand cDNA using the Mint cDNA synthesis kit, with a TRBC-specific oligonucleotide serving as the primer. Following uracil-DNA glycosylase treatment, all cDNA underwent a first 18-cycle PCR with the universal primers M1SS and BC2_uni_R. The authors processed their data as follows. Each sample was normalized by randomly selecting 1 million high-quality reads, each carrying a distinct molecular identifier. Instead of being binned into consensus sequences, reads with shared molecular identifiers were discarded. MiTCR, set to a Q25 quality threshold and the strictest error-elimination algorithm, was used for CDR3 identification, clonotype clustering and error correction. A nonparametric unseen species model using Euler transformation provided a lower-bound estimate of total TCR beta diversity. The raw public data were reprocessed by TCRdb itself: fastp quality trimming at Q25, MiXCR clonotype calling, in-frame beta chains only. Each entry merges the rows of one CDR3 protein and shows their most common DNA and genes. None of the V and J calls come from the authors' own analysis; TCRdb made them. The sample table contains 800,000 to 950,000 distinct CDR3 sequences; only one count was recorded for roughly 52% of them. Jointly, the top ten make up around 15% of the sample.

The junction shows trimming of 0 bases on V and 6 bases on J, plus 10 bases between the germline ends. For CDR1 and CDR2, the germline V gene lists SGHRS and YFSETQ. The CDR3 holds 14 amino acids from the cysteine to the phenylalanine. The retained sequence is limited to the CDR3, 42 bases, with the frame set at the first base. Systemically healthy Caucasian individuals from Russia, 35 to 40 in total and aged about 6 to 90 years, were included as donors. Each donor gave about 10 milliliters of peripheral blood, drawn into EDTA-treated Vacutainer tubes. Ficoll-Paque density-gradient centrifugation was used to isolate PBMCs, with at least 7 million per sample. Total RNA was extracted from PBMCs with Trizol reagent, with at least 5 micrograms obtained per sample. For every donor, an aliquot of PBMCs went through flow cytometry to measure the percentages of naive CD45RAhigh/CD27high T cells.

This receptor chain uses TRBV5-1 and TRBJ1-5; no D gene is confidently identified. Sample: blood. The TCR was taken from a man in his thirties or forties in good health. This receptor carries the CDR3 CASSLDGGSQPQHF. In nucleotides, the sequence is TGCGCCAGCAGCTTGGACGGTGGGTCTCAGCCCCAGCATTTT.